Sequencing of this TCR beta chain was carried out in a study of blood T cell repertoires in COVID-19. Study context: Donors in the United States, Italy and Spain gave samples during acute or convalescent COVID-19. From T cells, B-cell-depleted T cells, or PBMCs came the material, which was cDNA or gDNA.

Source study methods: Amplifying reference gene primers gave estimates of nucleated cell counts. Assay used: immunoSEQ multiplex PCR; TCRdb lists only in-frame clones, some missing. Clone size and the V and J calls come from that table; the DNA yielded D and trimming. The sample carries approximately 130,000 clones, about 83% recorded once. The CDR3 contains 14 residues. Germline CDR1 SEHNR, CDR2 FQNEAQ (reference sequence). V shed 0 bases and J shed 7 bases, with 9 bases lying between them. Sequencing input: peripheral blood. V usage is TRBV7-9 and J usage is TRBJ1-4; D remains unclear. The receptor's source is a woman in her fifties or sixties with acute or convalescent COVID-19. The CDR3 bases are TGTGCCAGCAGCTTAGCTACAGTCGGTGAAAAACTGTTTTTT. Its protein is CASSLATVGEKLFF.